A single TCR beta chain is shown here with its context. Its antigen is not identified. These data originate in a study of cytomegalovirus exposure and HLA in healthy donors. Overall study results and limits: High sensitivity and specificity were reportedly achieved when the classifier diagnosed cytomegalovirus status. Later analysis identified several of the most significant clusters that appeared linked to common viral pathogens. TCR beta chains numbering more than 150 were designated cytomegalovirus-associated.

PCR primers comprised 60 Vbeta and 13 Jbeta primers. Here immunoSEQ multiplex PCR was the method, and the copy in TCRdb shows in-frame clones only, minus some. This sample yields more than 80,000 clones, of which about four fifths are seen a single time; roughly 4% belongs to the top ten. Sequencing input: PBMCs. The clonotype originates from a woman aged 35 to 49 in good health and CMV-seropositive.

For the CDR3, the DNA is TGTGCCACCAGCAGCCTTGCTAGCGGGATGGGGACCAAAAACATTCAGTACTTC. This translates into CATSSLASGMGTKNIQYF. The chain links TRBV15 to TRBJ2-4; TRBD2 agrees at 9 bases. Looked up from germline, CDR1 is LNHNV and CDR2 is YYDKDF (reference sequence). V gave up 3 bases and J gave up 2 bases; unmatched junction bases: 11. The CDR3 runs to 18 residues.